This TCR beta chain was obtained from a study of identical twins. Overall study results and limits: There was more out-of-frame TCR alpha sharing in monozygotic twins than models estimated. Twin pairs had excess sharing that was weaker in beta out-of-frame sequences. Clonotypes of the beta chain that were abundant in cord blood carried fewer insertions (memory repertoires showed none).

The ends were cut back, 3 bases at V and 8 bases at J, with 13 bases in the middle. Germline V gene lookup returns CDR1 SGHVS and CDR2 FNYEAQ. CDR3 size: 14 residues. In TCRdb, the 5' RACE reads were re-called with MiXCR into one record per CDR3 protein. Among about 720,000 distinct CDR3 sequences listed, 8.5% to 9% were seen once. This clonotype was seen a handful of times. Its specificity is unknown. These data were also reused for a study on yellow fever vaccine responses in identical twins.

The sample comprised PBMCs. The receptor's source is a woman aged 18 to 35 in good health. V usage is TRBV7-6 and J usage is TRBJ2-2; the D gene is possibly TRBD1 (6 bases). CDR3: CASSFSQGRGELFF. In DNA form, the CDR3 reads TGTGCCAGCAGCTTTTCCCAGGGGAGAGGGGAGCTGTTTTTT.